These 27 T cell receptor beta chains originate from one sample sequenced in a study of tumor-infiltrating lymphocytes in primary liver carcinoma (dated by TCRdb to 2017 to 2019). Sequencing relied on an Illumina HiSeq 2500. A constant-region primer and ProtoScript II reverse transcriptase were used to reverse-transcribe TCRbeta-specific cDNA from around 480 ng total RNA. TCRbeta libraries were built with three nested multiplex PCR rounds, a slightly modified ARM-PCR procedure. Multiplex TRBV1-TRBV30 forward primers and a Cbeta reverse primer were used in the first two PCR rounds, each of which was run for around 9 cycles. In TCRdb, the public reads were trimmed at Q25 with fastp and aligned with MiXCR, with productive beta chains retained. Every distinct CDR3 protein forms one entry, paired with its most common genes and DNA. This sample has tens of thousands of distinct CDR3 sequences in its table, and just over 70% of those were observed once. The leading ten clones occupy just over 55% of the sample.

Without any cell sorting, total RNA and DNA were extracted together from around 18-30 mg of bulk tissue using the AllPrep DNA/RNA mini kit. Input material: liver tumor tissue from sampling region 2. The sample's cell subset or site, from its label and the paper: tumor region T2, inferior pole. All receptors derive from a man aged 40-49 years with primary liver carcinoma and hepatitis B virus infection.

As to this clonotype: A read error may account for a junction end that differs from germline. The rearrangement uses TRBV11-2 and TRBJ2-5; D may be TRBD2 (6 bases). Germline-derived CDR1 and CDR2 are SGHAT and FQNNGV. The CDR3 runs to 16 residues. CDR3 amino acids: CASSLTAVVSGETQYF. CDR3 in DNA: TGTGCTAGCAGCTTAACAGCAGTGGTCTCGGGGGAGACGCAGTACTTC.

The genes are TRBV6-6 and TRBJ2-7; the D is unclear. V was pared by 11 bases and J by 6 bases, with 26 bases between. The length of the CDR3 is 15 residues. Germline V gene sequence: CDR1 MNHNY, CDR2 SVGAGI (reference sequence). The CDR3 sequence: CAVSYSSRKGSEQYF. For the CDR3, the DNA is TGTGCCGTCAGTTACTCGAGTCGCAAGGGTAGCGAGCAGTACTTC.

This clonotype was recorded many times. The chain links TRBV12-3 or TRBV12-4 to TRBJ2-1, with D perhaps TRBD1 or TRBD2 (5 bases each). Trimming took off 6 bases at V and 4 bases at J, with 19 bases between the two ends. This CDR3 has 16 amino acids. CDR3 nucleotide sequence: TGTGCCAGCAGCCCCCTGGGACCGTTTCCGTACAATGAGCAGTTCTTC. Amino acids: CASSPLGPFPYNEQFF.

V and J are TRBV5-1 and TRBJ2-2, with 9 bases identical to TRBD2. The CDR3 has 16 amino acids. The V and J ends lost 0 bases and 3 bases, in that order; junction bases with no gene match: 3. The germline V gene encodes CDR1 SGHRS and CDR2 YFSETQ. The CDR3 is CASSLESGRYTGELFF. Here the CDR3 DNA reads TGCGCCAGCAGCTTGGAGAGCGGGAGGTACACCGGGGAGCTGTTTTTT.

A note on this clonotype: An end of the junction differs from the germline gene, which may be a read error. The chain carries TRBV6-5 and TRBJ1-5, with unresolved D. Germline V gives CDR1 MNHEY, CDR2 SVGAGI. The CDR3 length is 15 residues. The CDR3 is CASRSEQYSNHPQHF. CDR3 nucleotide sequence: TGTGCCAGCAGATCGGAGCAATATAGCAATCACCCCCAGCATTTT.

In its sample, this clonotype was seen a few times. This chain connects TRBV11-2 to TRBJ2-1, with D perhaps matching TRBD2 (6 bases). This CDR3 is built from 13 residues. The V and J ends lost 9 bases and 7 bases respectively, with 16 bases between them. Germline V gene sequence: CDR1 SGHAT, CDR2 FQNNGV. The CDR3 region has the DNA TGTGCCAGAGAAGGGAGTAGCGGAAATGAGCAGTTCTTC. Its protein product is CAREGSSGNEQFF.

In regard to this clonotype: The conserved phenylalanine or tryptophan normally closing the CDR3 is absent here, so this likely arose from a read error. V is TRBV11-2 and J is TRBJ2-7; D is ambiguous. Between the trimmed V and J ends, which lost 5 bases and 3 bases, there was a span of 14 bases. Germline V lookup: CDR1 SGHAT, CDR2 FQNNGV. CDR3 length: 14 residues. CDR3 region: CASSIAGEYYEQYL. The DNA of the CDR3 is TGTGCCAGCAGCATAGCAGGAGAGTACTACGAGCAGTACCTC.

Here the CDR3 reads CASSYSLYAQETQYF. CDR3 nucleotide sequence: TGTGCCAGCAGTTACAGCTTGTATGCACAAGAGACCCAGTACTTC. J is TRBJ2-5 and V is TRBV6-5; no clear D. Trimming stripped 2 bases from V and 2 bases from J, with 12 bases between. From germline, CDR1 is MNHEY and CDR2 SVGAGI. CDR3 length: 15 residues.

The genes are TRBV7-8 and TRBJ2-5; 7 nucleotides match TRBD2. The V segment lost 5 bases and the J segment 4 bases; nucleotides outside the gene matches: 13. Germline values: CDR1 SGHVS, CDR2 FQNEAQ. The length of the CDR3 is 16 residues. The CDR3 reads CASSRSAGVRGETQYF. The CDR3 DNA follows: TGTGCCAGCAGCCGAAGTGCGGGAGTGAGGGGAGAGACCCAGTACTTC.

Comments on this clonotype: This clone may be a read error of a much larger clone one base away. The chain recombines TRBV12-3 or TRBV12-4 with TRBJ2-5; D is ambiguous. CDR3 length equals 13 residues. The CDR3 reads CASSLRSEETQHF. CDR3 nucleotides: TGTGCCAGCAGTTTGAGGTCAGAAGAGACCCAGCACTTC.

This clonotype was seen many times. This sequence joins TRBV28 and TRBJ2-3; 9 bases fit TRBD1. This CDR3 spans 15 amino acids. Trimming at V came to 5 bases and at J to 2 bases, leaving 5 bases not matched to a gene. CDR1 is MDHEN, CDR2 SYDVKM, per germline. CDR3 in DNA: TGTGCCAGCAGTGGACAGGGGTCCCACACAGATACGCAGTATTTT. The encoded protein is CASSGQGSHTDTQYF.

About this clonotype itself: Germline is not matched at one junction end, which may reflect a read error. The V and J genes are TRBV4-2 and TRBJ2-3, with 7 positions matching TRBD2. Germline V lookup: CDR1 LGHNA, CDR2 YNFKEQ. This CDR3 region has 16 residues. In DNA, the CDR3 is TGTGCCAGCAGCCGGGATGGGGGGGGGTACACAGATACTCAGTATTTT. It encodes CASSRDGGGYTDTQYF.

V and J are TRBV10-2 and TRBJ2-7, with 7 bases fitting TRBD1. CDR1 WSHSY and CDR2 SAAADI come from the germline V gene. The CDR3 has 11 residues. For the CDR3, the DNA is TGCGTCATCGGACAGGTCGACGAGCAGTACTTC. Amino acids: CVIGQVDEQYF.

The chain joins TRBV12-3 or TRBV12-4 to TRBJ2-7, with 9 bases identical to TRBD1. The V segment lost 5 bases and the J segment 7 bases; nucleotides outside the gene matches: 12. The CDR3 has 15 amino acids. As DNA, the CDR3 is TGTGCCAGCAGTATGGGGACAGGGTGGTCCTGTGAGCAGTACTTC. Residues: CASSMGTGWSCEQYF.

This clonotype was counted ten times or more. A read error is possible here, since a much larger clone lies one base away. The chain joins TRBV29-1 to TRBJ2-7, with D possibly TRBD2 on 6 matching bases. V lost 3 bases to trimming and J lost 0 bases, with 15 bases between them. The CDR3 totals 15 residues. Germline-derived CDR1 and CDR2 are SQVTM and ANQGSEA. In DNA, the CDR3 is TGCAGCGTTGATGATCCAGGAGGGAGCTCCTACGAGCAGTACTTC. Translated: CSVDDPGGSSYEQYF.

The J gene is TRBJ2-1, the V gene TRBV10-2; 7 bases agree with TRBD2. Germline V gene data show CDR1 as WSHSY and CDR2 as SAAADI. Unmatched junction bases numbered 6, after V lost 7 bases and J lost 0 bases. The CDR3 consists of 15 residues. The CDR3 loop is CASTGGRGSYNEQFF. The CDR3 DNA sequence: TGCGCCAGCACGGGGGGACGGGGCTCCTACAATGAGCAGTTCTTC.

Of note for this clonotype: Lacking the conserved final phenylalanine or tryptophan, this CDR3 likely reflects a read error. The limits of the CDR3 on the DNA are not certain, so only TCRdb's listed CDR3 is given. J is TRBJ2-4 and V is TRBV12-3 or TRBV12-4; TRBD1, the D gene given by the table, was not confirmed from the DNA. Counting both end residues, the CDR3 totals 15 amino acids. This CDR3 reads CASTYSGLGVNIKYL.

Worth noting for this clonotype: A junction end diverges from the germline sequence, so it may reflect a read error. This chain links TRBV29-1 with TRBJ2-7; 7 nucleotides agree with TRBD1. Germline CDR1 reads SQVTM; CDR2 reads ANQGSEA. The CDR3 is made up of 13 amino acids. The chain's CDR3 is CSVSWTGPYEQYF. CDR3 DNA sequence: TGCAGCGTTTCGTGGACAGGACCCTATGAGCAGTACTTC.

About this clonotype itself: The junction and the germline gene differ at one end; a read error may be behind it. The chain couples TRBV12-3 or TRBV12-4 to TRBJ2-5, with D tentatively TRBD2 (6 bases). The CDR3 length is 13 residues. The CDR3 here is CASSRGSGETQHF. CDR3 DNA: TGTGCCAGCAGCCGGGGGTCAGGAGAGACCCAGCACTTC.

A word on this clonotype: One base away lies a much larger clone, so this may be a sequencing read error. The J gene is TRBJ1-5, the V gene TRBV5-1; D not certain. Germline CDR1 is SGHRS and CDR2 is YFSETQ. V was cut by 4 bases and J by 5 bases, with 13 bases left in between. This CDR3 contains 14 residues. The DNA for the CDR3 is TGCGCCAGCAGCCCTGACTCGGGCGATCAGCCCCAGCATTTT. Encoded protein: CASSPDSGDQPQHF.

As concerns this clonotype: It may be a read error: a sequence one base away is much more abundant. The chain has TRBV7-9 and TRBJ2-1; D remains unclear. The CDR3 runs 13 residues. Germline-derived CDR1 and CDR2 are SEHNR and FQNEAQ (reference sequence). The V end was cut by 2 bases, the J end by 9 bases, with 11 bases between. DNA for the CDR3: TGTGCCAGCAGCTTAAGTTGGAACAGTGAGCAGTTCTTC. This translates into CASSLSWNSEQFF.

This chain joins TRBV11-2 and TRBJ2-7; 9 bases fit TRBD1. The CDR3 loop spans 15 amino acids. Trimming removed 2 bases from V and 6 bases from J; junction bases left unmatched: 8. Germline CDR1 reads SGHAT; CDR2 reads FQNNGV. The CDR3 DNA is TGTGCCAGCAGCTTACGATGGACAGGGGAAGGCGAGCAGTACTTC. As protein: CASSLRWTGEGEQYF.

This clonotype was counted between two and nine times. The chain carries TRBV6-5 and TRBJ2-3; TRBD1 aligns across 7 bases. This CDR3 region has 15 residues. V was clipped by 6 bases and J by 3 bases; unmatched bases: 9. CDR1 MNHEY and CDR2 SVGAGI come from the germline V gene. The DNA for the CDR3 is TGTGCCAGCAGAGAACAGGGGTGGGGGACAGATACGCAGTATTTT. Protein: CASREQGWGTDTQYF.

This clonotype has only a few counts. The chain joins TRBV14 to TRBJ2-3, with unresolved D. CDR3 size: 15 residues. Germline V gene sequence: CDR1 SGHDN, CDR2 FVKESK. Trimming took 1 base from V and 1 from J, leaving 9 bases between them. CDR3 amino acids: CASSQAPTRTDTQYF. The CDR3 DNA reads TGTGCCAGCAGCCAAGCCCCCACCCGCACAGATACGCAGTATTTT.

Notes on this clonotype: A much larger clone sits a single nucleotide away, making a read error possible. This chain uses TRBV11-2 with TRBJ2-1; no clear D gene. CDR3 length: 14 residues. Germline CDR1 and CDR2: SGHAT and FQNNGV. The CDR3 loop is CASSFDGNRHEHFF. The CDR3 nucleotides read TGTGCCAGCAGCTTTGATGGGAACCGCCATGAGCACTTCTTC.

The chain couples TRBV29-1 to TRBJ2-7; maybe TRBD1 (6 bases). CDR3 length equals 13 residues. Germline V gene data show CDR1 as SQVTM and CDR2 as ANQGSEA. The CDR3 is CSIEDRRHDGQYF. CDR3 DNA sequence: TGCAGTATAGAAGACAGGCGCCACGACGGGCAGTACTTC.

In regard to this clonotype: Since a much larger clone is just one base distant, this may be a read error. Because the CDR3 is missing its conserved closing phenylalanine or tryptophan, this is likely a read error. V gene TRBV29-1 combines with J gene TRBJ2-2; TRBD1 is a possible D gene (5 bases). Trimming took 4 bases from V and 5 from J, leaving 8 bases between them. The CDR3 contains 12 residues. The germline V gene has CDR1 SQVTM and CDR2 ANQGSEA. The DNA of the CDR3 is TGCAGCGTTGCAAAGGGGACCGGGGAGCTGTTTCTT. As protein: CSVAKGTGELFL.